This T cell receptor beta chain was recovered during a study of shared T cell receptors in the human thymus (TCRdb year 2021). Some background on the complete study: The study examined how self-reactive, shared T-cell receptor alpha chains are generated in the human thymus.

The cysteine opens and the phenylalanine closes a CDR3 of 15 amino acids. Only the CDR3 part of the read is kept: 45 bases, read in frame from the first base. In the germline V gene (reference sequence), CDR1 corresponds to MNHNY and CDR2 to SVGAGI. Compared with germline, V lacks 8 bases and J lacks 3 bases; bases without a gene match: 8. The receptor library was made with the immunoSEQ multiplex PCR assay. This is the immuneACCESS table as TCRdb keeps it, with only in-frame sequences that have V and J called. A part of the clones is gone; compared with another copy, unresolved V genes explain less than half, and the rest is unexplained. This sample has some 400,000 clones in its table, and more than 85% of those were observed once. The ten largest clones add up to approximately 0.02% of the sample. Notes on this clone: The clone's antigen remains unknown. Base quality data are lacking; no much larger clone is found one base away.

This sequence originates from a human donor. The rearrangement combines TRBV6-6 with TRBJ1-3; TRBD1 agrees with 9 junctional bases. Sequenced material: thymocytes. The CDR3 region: CASETGGLLGNTIYF. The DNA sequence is TGTGCCAGCGAGACAGGGGGACTCCTTGGAAACACCATATATTTT.